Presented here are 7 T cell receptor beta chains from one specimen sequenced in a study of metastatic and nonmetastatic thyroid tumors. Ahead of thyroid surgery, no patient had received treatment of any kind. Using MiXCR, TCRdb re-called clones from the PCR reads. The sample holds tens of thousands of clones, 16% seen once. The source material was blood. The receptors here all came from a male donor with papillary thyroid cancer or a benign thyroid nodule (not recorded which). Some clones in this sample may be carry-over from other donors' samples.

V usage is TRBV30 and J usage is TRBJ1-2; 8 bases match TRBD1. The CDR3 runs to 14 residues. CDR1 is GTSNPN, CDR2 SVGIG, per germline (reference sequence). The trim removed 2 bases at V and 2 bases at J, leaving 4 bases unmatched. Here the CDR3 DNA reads TGTGCCTGGAGTAGAGGACAGGGAAACTATGGCTACACCTTC. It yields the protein CAWSRGQGNYGYTF. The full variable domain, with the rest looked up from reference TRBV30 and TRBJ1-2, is SQTIHQWPATLVQPVGSPLSLECTVEGTSNPNLYWYRQAAGRGLQLLFYSVGIGQISSEVPQNLSASRPQDRQFILSSKKLLLSDSGFYLCAWSRGQGNYGYTFGSGTRLTVV.

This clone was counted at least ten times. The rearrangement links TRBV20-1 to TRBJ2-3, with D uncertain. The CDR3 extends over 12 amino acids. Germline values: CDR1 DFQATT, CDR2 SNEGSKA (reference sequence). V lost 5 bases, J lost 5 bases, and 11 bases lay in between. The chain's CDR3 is CSADFLEDTQYF. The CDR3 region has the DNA TGCAGTGCTGATTTTTTGGAAGATACGCAGTATTTT.

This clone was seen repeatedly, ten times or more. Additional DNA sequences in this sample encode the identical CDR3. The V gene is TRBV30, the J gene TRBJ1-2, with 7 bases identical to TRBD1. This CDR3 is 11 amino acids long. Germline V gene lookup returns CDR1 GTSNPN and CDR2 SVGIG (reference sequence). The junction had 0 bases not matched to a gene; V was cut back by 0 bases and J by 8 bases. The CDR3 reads CAWSVQGGYTF. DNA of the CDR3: TGTGCCTGGAGTGTACAGGGGGGCTACACCTTC.

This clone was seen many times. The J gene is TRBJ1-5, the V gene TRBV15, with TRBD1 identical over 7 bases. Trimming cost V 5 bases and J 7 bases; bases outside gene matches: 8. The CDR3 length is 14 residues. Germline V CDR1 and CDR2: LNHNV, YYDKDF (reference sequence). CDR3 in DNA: TGTGCCACCAGCCCCAGGGGACAGCACCAGCCCCAGCATTTT. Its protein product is CATSPRGQHQPQHF.

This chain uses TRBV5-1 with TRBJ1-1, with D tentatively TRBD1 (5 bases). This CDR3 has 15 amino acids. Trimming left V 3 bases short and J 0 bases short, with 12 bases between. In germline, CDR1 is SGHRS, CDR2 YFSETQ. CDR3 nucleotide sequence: TGCGCCAGCAGCTCACCCCAGGGTGTGAACACTGAAGCTTTCTTT. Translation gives CASSSPQGVNTEAFF.

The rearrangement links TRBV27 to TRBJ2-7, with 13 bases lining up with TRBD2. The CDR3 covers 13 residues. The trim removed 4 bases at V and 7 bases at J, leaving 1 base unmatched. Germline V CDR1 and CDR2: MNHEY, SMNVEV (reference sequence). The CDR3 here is CASSWGLAGEQYF. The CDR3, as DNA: TGTGCCAGCAGTTGGGGACTAGCGGGAGAGCAGTACTTC.

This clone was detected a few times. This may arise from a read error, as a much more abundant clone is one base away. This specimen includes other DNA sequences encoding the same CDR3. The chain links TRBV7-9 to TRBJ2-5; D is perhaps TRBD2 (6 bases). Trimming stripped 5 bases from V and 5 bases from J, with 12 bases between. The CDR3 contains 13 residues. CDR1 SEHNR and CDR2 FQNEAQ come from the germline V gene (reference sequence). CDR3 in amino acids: CASSPTREETQYF. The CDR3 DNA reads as TGTGCCAGCAGCCCGACTAGAGAGGAGACCCAGTACTTC.